This entry describes one T cell receptor beta chain. Its antigen is not known. The CDR3 runs 15 residues. J was trimmed by 4 bases and V by 3 bases; bases with no gene match: 6. CDR1 MNHNY and CDR2 SVGAGI come from the germline V gene (reference sequence). This sample stems from a study of T cell responses to AZD1222 COVID-19 vaccine. Study observations and caveats: As reported, nearly half of all spike-specific TCRs target variant regions that are unmutated. Spike-specific TCR depth and breadth grew after two AZD1222 doses. There were mostly white British donors and more females than males, and clonal diversity was possibly underestimated.

Using immunoSEQ multiplex PCR, the repertoire was profiled, and TCRdb retains in-frame clones only, with some absent. The table shows 85,000 to 100,000 clones, with approximately 91% occurring only once. The TCR sequence derives from an adult in good health. Sequencing was performed on peripheral blood, taken on day 0 of AZD1222 vaccination. The rearrangement links TRBV6-6 to TRBJ2-7; 10 nucleotides match TRBD1. The CDR3 DNA reads TGTGCCAGCAGTTATAACGACAGGGGGCTATACGAGCAGTACTTC. It translates to CASSYNDRGLYEQYF.